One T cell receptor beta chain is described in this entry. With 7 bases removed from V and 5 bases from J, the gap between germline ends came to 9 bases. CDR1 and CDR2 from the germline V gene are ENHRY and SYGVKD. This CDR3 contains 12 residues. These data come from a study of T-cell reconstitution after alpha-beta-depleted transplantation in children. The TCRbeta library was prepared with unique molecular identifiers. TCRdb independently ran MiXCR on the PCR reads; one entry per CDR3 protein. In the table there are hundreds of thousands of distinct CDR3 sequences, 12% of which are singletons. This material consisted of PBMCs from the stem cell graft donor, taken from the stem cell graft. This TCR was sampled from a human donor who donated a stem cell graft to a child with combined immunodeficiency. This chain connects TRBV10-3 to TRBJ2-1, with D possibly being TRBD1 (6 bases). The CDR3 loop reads CAITQGNNEQFF. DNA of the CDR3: TGTGCCATCACGCAGGGGAACAATGAGCAGTTCTTC.